Presented here are 7 T cell receptor beta chains from one specimen sequenced in a study of T cells in localized non-small cell lung cancer. Some clones are missing from TCRdb's copy, which holds only in-frame ones; the method was immunoSEQ multiplex PCR. The sample lists some 55,000 clones, over 80% seen once, with less than 20% in the top ten. The sequencing used peripheral blood, collected before any cancer treatment. All receptors derive from a female donor at least 60 years old with stage II squamous cell lung carcinoma.

This rearrangement joins TRBV6-6 to TRBJ2-7; 10 bases are shared with TRBD1. This CDR3 contains 15 residues. CDR1 and CDR2 from the germline V gene are MNHNY and SVGAGI (reference sequence). J gave up 7 bases and V 6 bases, and 12 bases lay outside the gene matches. The CDR3 DNA follows: TGTGCCAGCAGCCACGGGACAGGGGCTGTGTTGGAGCAGTACTTC. Translation: CASSHGTGAVLEQYF.

The J gene is TRBJ1-6, the V gene TRBV27; a weak D match, TRBD1 (5 bases). V lost 0 bases, J lost 4 bases, and 13 bases lay in between. The CDR3 totals 17 residues. In germline, CDR1 is MNHEY, CDR2 SMNVEV (reference sequence). The CDR3 loop is CASSLSLTRVYNSPLHF. For the CDR3, the DNA is TGTGCCAGCAGTTTATCGTTAACCAGGGTTTATAATTCACCCCTCCACTTT.

This chain links TRBV10-3 with TRBJ2-3, with 11 bases identical to TRBD2. Germline loops: CDR1 ENHRY, CDR2 SYGVKD. This CDR3 has 15 residues. V lost 8 bases to trimming and J lost 0 bases; unmatched junction nucleotides: 4. CDR3 residues: CAIGRLAGSTDTQYF. Written as DNA, the CDR3 is TGTGCCATCGGTCGACTAGCGGGGAGCACAGATACGCAGTATTTT.

The chain uses TRBV29-1 and TRBJ2-1; D might be TRBD2 (5 bases). The V end was cut by 6 bases, the J end by 6 bases, with 12 bases between. The CDR3 contains 12 residues. Germline assignment: CDR1 SQVTM and CDR2 ANQGSEA. The CDR3 loop reads CSVELEGNEQFF. The CDR3 bases are TGCAGCGTCGAATTAGAGGGCAATGAGCAGTTCTTC.

This clone was picked up a small number of times. An end of the junction does not agree with germline; a read error may underlie this. The genes are TRBV7-2 and TRBJ2-1; 8 bases match TRBD1. The CDR3 consists of 13 residues. CDR1 and CDR2 from the germline V gene are SGHTA and FQGNSA. CDR3 loop: CASSQSPGQGLLF. The CDR3 region has the DNA TGTGCCAGCAGCCAATCCCCTGGACAGGGTCTTCTCTTC.

The chain combines TRBV28 with TRBJ1-4, with a tentative D call TRBD1 (5 bases). Germline-derived CDR1 and CDR2 are MDHEN and SYDVKM. V lost 8 bases and J 7 bases, leaving 17 bases between the germline ends. This CDR3 region has 14 residues. The DNA for the CDR3 is TGTGCCAGCCGAACCGGGGGATCTCTTGAAAAACTGTTTTTT. This codes for CASRTGGSLEKLFF. Using reference TRBV28 and TRBJ1-4 for the parts outside the CDR3, the full variable domain is DVKVTQSSRYLVKRTGEKVFLECVQDMDHENMFWYRQDPGLGLRLIYFSYDVKMKEKGDIPEGYSVSREKKERFSLILESASTNQTSMYLCASRTGGSLEKLFFGSGTQLSVL.

The chain employs TRBV2 and TRBJ2-7; D is unresolved. The CDR3 consists of 12 residues. V was shortened by 4 bases and J by 4 bases, with 8 bases between the two germline ends. Germline CDR1 is SNHLY and CDR2 is FYNNEI. The CDR3 loop is CASSVIYYEQYF. The DNA of the CDR3 is TGTGCCAGCAGTGTCATCTATTACGAGCAGTACTTC.